This TCR beta chain emerged from a study of CD8 T cells in Susac syndrome. CDR1 SGHVS and CDR2 FQNEAQ come from the germline V gene. The CDR3 sequence is 17 residues long. After removal of 1 base from V and 1 base from J, the junction contained 5 bases not matched to a gene. Random-hexamer reverse transcription was applied to roughly 0.5 to 1 ug RNA. Using its own MiXCR run on the immunoSEQ multiplex PCR reads, TCRdb lists one record per CDR3 protein. The sample yields 140,000 to 150,000 distinct CDR3 sequences, around 94% seen once. The sequence came from a human donor in good health. Sequenced input: CD4+ T cells from PBMCs. The rearrangement joins TRBV7-8 to TRBJ2-3, with 10 positions matching TRBD1. CDR3 sequence reads: CASSLVPGTGGTDTQYF. CDR3 DNA: TGTGCCAGCAGCTTAGTACCCGGGACAGGGGGCACAGATACGCAGTATTTT.